Here is one T cell receptor (beta chain) with its context. This sample is part of a study of blood T cell repertoires in COVID-19. The CDR3 is 12 residues long. The V gene end was trimmed by 7 bases and the J gene end by 6 bases; junction bases not matched to a gene: 7. The germline gives CDR1 GTSNPN, CDR2 SVGIG (reference sequence). Libraries were prepared by immunoSEQ multiplex PCR; TCRdb keeps only in-frame clonotypes and omits some of them. The sample lists some 400,000 clones, 85% to 90% seen once, with 1.1% in the top ten. The TCR originated in a young man who had recovered from COVID-19. The chain uses TRBV30 and TRBJ1-1; TRBD1 matches at 8 bases. The specimen was PBMCs or T cells enriched from blood (not recorded which). The DNA for the CDR3 is TGTGCCTTCGACAGGGGTGAGGCTGAAGCTTTCTTT. Protein sequence: CAFDRGEAEAFF. The complete variable domain, with remaining parts taken from reference TRBV30 and TRBJ1-1, reads SQTIHQWPATLVQPVGSPLSLECTVEGTSNPNLYWYRQAAGRGLQLLFYSVGIGQISSEVPQNLSASRPQDRQFILSSKKLLLSDSGFYLCAFDRGEAEAFFGQGTRLTVV.